The text below deals with one T cell receptor beta chain. This sample stems from a study of blood T cell repertoires in COVID-19. Whole-study context: COVID-19 samples collected from the United States, Italy and Spain covered acute and convalescent phases. Nucleic acid was either cDNA or gDNA, and it came from T cells, B-cell-depleted T cells, or PBMCs.

Authors' data handling: The authors estimated nucleated cell counts from reference gene primer amplification. Libraries were prepared by immunoSEQ multiplex PCR; TCRdb keeps only in-frame clonotypes and omits some of them. The V and J calls and clone size are taken from that table; D and trimming were inferred from the DNA. The data show about 67,000 clones, about 86% seen once. The sequence derives from a man in his fifties or sixties with active COVID-19. The sequenced sample consisted of peripheral blood.

As DNA, the CDR3 is TGTGCCAGCAGTCAGACCGGGATTAACACAGATACGCAGTATTTT. Residues: CASSQTGINTDTQYF. The rearrangement links TRBV5-4 to TRBJ2-3; maybe TRBD2 (5 bases). This CDR3 has 15 residues. CDR1 is SGHNT, CDR2 YYREEE, per germline (reference sequence). Trimming removed 5 bases at V and 2 bases at J, with 15 bases between.